A single T cell receptor (beta chain) is shown here with its context. This entry is derived from a study of T cells expressing NK-cell markers. CDR3 length: 14 residues. The germline CDR1 and CDR2 sequences are SGHTA and FQGNSA. TCRdb reprocessed the 5' RACE reads and keeps a single row for each CDR3 protein, giving no DNA. The table for this sample gives roughly 150,000 distinct CDR3 sequences. The sample taken for sequencing was blood T cells: a sorted CD56 or NKG2C T cell subset, CD4+ or CD8+ T cells, or bulk PBMC T cells (not recorded which). The TCR comes from a woman aged 18 to 69 in good health. This chain uses TRBV7-2 with TRBJ2-5; TCRdb reports TRBD2, a call that lacks DNA to check it against. The CDR3 spells CASSLGSGGETQYF.